Listed here are 8 T cell receptor beta chains from one sample, sequenced in a study of T cell responses to AZD1222 COVID-19 vaccine. TCRdb's copy holds only in-frame clones and misses some; the assay was immunoSEQ multiplex PCR. The top ten clones hold over 0.85% of a sample with about 140,000 clones, 93% of them seen once. Sequencing was performed on peripheral blood, taken on day 0 of MenACWY control vaccination. The receptor source for this set is an adult in good health.

The chain recombines TRBV19 with TRBJ2-7; D unclear. Germline V gene data show CDR1 as LNHDA and CDR2 as SQIVND (reference sequence). The CDR3 runs 13 residues. Deletions cut 3 bases from V and 0 bases from J, with 6 bases between. The CDR3 is CASSMGISYEQYF. In nucleotides, the CDR3 is TGTGCCAGTAGTATGGGAATCTCCTACGAGCAGTACTTC. Looking up the rest from reference TRBV19 and TRBJ2-7 gives the full variable domain: DGGITQSPKYLFRKEGQNVTLSCEQNLNHDAMYWYRQDPGQGLRLIYYSQIVNDFQKGDIAEGYSVSREKKESFPLTVTSAQKNPTAFYLCASSMGISYEQYFGPGTRLTVT.

The V and J genes are TRBV5-5 and TRBJ2-7; no definite D call. The V end was cut by 0 bases, the J end by 0 bases, with 7 bases between. This CDR3 is built from 14 residues. Germline CDR1 and CDR2: SGHKS and YYEKEE (reference sequence). The CDR3 loop is CASSLATDSYEQYF. The CDR3 nucleotides read TGTGCCAGCAGCTTGGCCACAGACTCCTACGAGCAGTACTTC.

The J gene is TRBJ2-1, the V gene TRBV24-1; D tentatively reads TRBD1 or TRBD2 (5 bases each). The germline V gene has CDR1 KGHDR and CDR2 SFDVKD. V lost 4 bases, J lost 4 bases, and 13 bases lay in between. This CDR3 region has 15 residues. CDR3 sequence (DNA): TGTGCCACCAGTGACCCTCTGGGGGAATACAATGAGCAGTTCTTC. Its protein product is CATSDPLGEYNEQFF.

The chain uses TRBV28 and TRBJ1-2; tentatively, D is TRBD1 (6 bases). V shed 3 bases and J shed 2 bases, with 13 bases lying between them. CDR1 is MDHEN and CDR2 is SYDVKM in the germline V gene. This CDR3 region has 15 residues. Here the CDR3 DNA reads TGTGCCAGCAGTTTCCTGACAGGAGCCAACTATGGCTACACCTTC. It codes for CASSFLTGANYGYTF.

This chain joins TRBV7-3 and TRBJ1-5; D gene ambiguous. The germline CDR1 and CDR2 sequences are SGHTA and FQGTGA. Trimming took 2 bases from V and 9 from J, leaving 11 bases between them. This CDR3 comprises 13 residues. The CDR3 DNA is TGTGCCAGCAGCTTAGGTAGTGGCCGGCCCCAGCATTTT. This codes for CASSLGSGRPQHF.

This chain connects TRBV6-6 to TRBJ1-3; D is undetermined. Trimming cost V 0 bases and J 0 bases, with 6 bases left between them. Germline V gene lookup returns CDR1 MNHNY and CDR2 SVGAGI (reference sequence). The CDR3 extends over 15 amino acids. The DNA for the CDR3 is TGTGCCAGCAGTTACTCGGAGAGCTCTGGAAACACCATATATTTT. It translates to CASSYSESSGNTIYF.

The CDR3 DNA sequence: TGTGCCAGCAGTTTAGTCGGCAATCAGCCCCAGCATTTT. This codes for CASSLVGNQPQHF. The chain combines TRBV12-3 or TRBV12-4 with TRBJ1-5, with D hard to call. Trimming cost V 1 base and J 2 bases, with 3 bases left between them. This CDR3 region has 13 residues.

This rearrangement joins TRBV5-6 to TRBJ1-6; D may be TRBD1 (5 bases). Looked up from germline, CDR1 is SGHDT and CDR2 is YYEEEE. The ends were cut back, 4 bases at V and 0 bases at J, with 11 bases in the middle. CDR3 length: 16 amino acids. Here the CDR3 reads CASSLRQSSYNSPLHF. In nucleotides, the CDR3 is TGTGCCAGCAGCCTCAGACAGAGCTCCTATAATTCACCCCTCCACTTT.